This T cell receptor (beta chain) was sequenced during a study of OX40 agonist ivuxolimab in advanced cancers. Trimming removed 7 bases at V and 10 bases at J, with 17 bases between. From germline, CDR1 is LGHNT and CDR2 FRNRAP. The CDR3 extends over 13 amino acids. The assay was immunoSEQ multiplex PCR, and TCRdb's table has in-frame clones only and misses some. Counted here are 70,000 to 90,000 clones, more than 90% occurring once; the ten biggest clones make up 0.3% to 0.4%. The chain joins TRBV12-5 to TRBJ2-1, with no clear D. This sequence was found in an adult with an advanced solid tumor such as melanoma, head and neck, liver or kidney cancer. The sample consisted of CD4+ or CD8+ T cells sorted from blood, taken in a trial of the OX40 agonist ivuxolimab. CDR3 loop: CASAPPGDLEQFF. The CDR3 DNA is TGTGCTAGTGCCCCCCCTGGTGACCTGGAGCAGTTCTTC.